The source of this T cell receptor (beta chain) is a study of cytomegalovirus exposure and HLA in healthy donors. The CDR3 consists of 14 residues. V lost 1 base to trimming and J lost 10 bases, with 14 bases between them. In germline, CDR1 is SGHAT, CDR2 FQNNGV. As regards this clone: As yet, its antigen is unknown.

Study-level findings and limits: Donor immune exposure was known only as CMV serostatus.

The PCR made use of 60 Vbeta and 13 Jbeta primers. Clones were read by immunoSEQ multiplex PCR, and TCRdb kept only the in-frame ones, dropping some. The repertoire table contains around 210,000 clones. What was sequenced was PBMCs. This clonotype was sampled from a woman younger than 45 in good health and CMV-seropositive. This sequence joins TRBV11-2 and TRBJ2-4; a weak D match, TRBD2 (6 bases). The CDR3 bases are TGTGCCAGCAGCTTAGGGGAGGCCAAACTAATTCAGTACTTC. This translates into CASSLGEAKLIQYF.